This is a list of T cell receptor beta chains from one sample in a study of identifying expanded T cells in peripheral blood. Clones were read by immunoSEQ multiplex PCR, and TCRdb kept only the in-frame ones, dropping some. The repertoire holds approximately 94,000 clones, with approximately 89% as singletons. The sequenced material came from blood. Receptors were obtained from a person aged 18-70 years in good health. The CDR3 runs from the conserved cysteine through the conserved F or W. The D gene is left open where the match is weak. Only part of the rows carry a size: once, few, many, or a class if the clone is expanded.

d_gene: TRBD1; v_gene: TRBV5-5; abundance: NA; j_gene: TRBJ2-7; CDR3nt: TGTGCCAGCAGCTCCGACAGGGGTAAATCCTACGAGCAGTACTTC; CDR3aa: CASSSDRGKSYEQYF
d_gene: NA; v_gene: TRBV4-2; abundance: NA; j_gene: TRBJ2-3; CDR3nt: TGTGCCAGCAGCCAAGATCCGACTGGTACCAGGGGCACAGATACGCAGTATTTT; CDR3aa: CASSQDPTGTRGTDTQYF
d_gene: TRBD1; v_gene: TRBV4-1; abundance: NA; j_gene: TRBJ1-2; CDR3nt: TGCGCCAGCAGCCTACAGACAGGGAACTATGGCTACACCTTC; CDR3aa: CASSLQTGNYGYTF
d_gene: TRBD1; v_gene: TRBV5-4; abundance: NA; j_gene: TRBJ1-2; CDR3nt: TGTGCCAGCAGCCCCGGGACAGGGGGCTTCGGACTCTATGGCTACACCTTC; CDR3aa: CASSPGTGGFGLYGYTF
d_gene: NA; v_gene: TRBV7-9; abundance: NA; j_gene: TRBJ2-1; CDR3nt: TGTGCCAGCAGCCGAGAGAGGGGCAATGAGCAGTTCTTC; CDR3aa: CASSRERGNEQFF
d_gene: NA; v_gene: TRBV6-1; abundance: NA; j_gene: TRBJ2-7; CDR3nt: TGTGCCAGCAGTGGGACAGACTACTACGAGCAGTACTTC; CDR3aa: CASSGTDYYEQYF
d_gene: NA; v_gene: TRBV12-5; abundance: NA; j_gene: TRBJ1-1; CDR3nt: TGTGCTAGCCGAACTCAGGGGAACACTGAAGCTTTCTTT; CDR3aa: CASRTQGNTEAFF
d_gene: TRBD1; v_gene: TRBV18; abundance: NA; j_gene: TRBJ2-2; CDR3nt: TGTGCCAGCTCACCTGGACAGGGAAACACCGGGGAGCTGTTTTTT; CDR3aa: CASSPGQGNTGELFF
d_gene: TRBD1; v_gene: TRBV10-3; abundance: NA; j_gene: TRBJ1-1; CDR3nt: TGTGCCATCAGTCCAGGGGACAGGGGGCCGGGCACTGAAGCTTTCTTT; CDR3aa: CAISPGDRGPGTEAFF
d_gene: TRBD2; v_gene: TRBV11-2; abundance: NA; j_gene: TRBJ2-1; CDR3nt: TGTGCCAGCAGCCCCGGGACTAGCGGGAGGTTAAACAATGAGCAGTTCTTC; CDR3aa: CASSPGTSGRLNNEQFF
d_gene: TRBD1; v_gene: TRBV4-2; abundance: NA; j_gene: TRBJ1-2; CDR3nt: TGTGCCAGCAGCCAGGGGGGACAGGGGGCGCGGGGCTACACCTTC; CDR3aa: CASSQGGQGARGYTF
d_gene: TRBD1; v_gene: TRBV30; abundance: once; j_gene: TRBJ2-7; CDR3nt: TGTGCCTGGAGTAACCAGGGGGCTACCTACGAGCAGTACTTC; CDR3aa: CAWSNQGATYEQYF
d_gene: NA; v_gene: TRBV5-1; abundance: NA; j_gene: TRBJ2-7; CDR3nt: TGCGCCAGCAGCTTCGGGGGTCGCGAGCAGTACTTC; CDR3aa: CASSFGGREQYF
d_gene: NA; v_gene: TRBV21-1; abundance: NA; j_gene: TRBJ2-7; CDR3nt: TGTGCCAGCAAGTCAGAAAGGGGAGTCTACGAGCAGTACTTC; CDR3aa: CASKSERGVYEQYF
d_gene: NA; v_gene: TRBV27; abundance: many; j_gene: TRBJ1-5; CDR3nt: TGTGCCAGCAGCCCCGGCAATAGCAATCAGCCCCAGCATTTT; CDR3aa: CASSPGNSNQPQHF
d_gene: NA; v_gene: TRBV19; abundance: once; j_gene: TRBJ2-7; CDR3nt: TGTGCCAGTAGTATAATGGGCCGCTACGAGCAGTACTTC; CDR3aa: CASSIMGRYEQYF
d_gene: TRBD2; v_gene: TRBV19; abundance: NA; j_gene: TRBJ2-7; CDR3nt: TGTGCCAGCTCTTCTACTAGCGGGGGGAGATACGAGCAGTACTTC; CDR3aa: CASSSTSGGRYEQYF
d_gene: TRBD1; v_gene: TRBV18; abundance: NA; j_gene: TRBJ1-2; CDR3nt: TGTGCCAGCTCACCTACAGGGGGCTACGGCTACACCTTC; CDR3aa: CASSPTGGYGYTF
d_gene: TRBD1; v_gene: TRBV29-1; abundance: NA; j_gene: TRBJ2-7; CDR3nt: TGCAGCGTCTGGACAGGGGATATCAACGAGCAGTACTTC; CDR3aa: CSVWTGDINEQYF
d_gene: NA; v_gene: TRBV2; abundance: NA; j_gene: TRBJ2-2; CDR3nt: TGTGCCAGCAGTGGTCCAGTGACAAACACCGGGGAGCTGTTTTTT; CDR3aa: CASSGPVTNTGELFF
d_gene: NA; v_gene: TRBV7-9; abundance: NA; j_gene: TRBJ1-6; CDR3nt: TGTGCCAGCAGCATATCCCAGGGCTATAATTCACCCCTCCACTTT; CDR3aa: CASSISQGYNSPLHF
d_gene: TRBD2; v_gene: TRBV5-1; abundance: NA; j_gene: TRBJ2-1; CDR3nt: TGCGCCAGCAGCCCTAGGCCAACTAGCGCTGCCAATGAGCAGTTCTTC; CDR3aa: CASSPRPTSAANEQFF
d_gene: NA; v_gene: TRBV6-1; abundance: few; j_gene: TRBJ1-5; CDR3nt: TGTGCCAGCACCTGGGCGGGCAATCAGCCCCAGCATTTT; CDR3aa: CASTWAGNQPQHF
d_gene: TRBD2; v_gene: TRBV11-3; abundance: NA; j_gene: TRBJ2-1; CDR3nt: TGTGCCAGCAGCTTGATTCTAGCGGGAACACAGGAGCAGTTCTTC; CDR3aa: CASSLILAGTQEQFF
d_gene: NA; v_gene: TRBV30; abundance: NA; j_gene: TRBJ1-5; CDR3nt: TGTGCCTCCTCGCCGCCGGGGGGCCATTCTCCTGGGAGCAATCAGCCCCAGCATTTT; CDR3aa: CASSPPGGHSPGSNQPQHF
d_gene: NA; v_gene: TRBV19; abundance: NA; j_gene: TRBJ1-5; CDR3nt: TGTGCCAGTAGTCCGCGGGGGGCGAGCAATCAGCCCCAGCATTTT; CDR3aa: CASSPRGASNQPQHF
d_gene: NA; v_gene: TRBV7-6; abundance: NA; j_gene: TRBJ2-7; CDR3nt: TGTGCCAGCAGCCCCTCTCCAGTTGGGTCCTACGAGCAGTACTTC; CDR3aa: CASSPSPVGSYEQYF
d_gene: TRBD1; v_gene: TRBV6-6; abundance: NA; j_gene: TRBJ1-5; CDR3nt: TGTGCCAGCAACGCAGGGGGTTATCAGCCCCAGCATTTT; CDR3aa: CASNAGGYQPQHF
d_gene: TRBD2; v_gene: TRBV6-5; abundance: NA; j_gene: TRBJ2-5; CDR3nt: TGTGCCAGCAGTTATGGGGGACTAGCGGGTCAAGAGACCCAGTACTTC; CDR3aa: CASSYGGLAGQETQYF
d_gene: NA; v_gene: TRBV20-1; abundance: NA; j_gene: TRBJ2-1; CDR3nt: TGCAGTGCTAGGGCCGGGAATGAGCAGTTCTTC; CDR3aa: CSARAGNEQFF
d_gene: NA; v_gene: TRBV7-9; abundance: NA; j_gene: TRBJ2-1; CDR3nt: TGTGCCAGCAGTTCATCACGGCGTGAGCAGTTCTTC; CDR3aa: CASSSSRREQFF
d_gene: NA; v_gene: TRBV5-2; abundance: NA; j_gene: TRBJ1-3; CDR3nt: TGTGCCAGCAGCTTGGCCGAGGGAAACACCATATATTTT; CDR3aa: CASSLAEGNTIYF
d_gene: NA; v_gene: TRBV6-5; abundance: NA; j_gene: TRBJ1-1; CDR3nt: TGTGCCAGCAGTTACTCCCGGGCAAACACTGAAGCTTTCTTT; CDR3aa: CASSYSRANTEAFF
d_gene: NA; v_gene: TRBV4-1; abundance: NA; j_gene: TRBJ1-1; CDR3nt: TGCGCCAGCAGCCAAGAGACATTGTCCGAAGCTTTCTTT; CDR3aa: CASSQETLSEAFF
d_gene: NA; v_gene: TRBV2; abundance: once; j_gene: TRBJ1-3; CDR3nt: TGTGCCAGCAGTGAAGAAGTCCGAAACACCATATATTTT; CDR3aa: CASSEEVRNTIYF
d_gene: NA; v_gene: TRBV5-1; abundance: NA; j_gene: TRBJ2-3; CDR3nt: TGCGCCAGCAGCCCTGGTTGGGGTTTCACAGATACGCAGTATTTT; CDR3aa: CASSPGWGFTDTQYF
d_gene: TRBD2; v_gene: TRBV5-1; abundance: NA; j_gene: TRBJ2-1; CDR3nt: TGCGCCAGCAGCTTGGGACGTGCGGGGGGATACAATGAGCAGTTCTTC; CDR3aa: CASSLGRAGGYNEQFF
d_gene: NA; v_gene: TRBV2; abundance: NA; j_gene: TRBJ2-1; CDR3nt: TGTGCCAATTACCCGGGGGTGAACAATGAGCAGTTCTTC; CDR3aa: CANYPGVNNEQFF
d_gene: NA; v_gene: TRBV6-1; abundance: NA; j_gene: TRBJ1-1; CDR3nt: TGTGCCAGCAGGGCAGGCATGAACACTGAAGCTTTCTTT; CDR3aa: CASRAGMNTEAFF
d_gene: TRBD2; v_gene: TRBV30; abundance: NA; j_gene: TRBJ2-1; CDR3nt: TGTGCCTGGGGGGACTACTCCTACAATGAGCAGTTCTTC; CDR3aa: CAWGDYSYNEQFF
d_gene: TRBD1; v_gene: TRBV5-6; abundance: once; j_gene: TRBJ2-7; CDR3nt: TGTGCCAGCAGCTTAAACAGGGGGCTCTACGAGCAGTACTTC; CDR3aa: CASSLNRGLYEQYF
d_gene: TRBD1; v_gene: TRBV15; abundance: few; j_gene: TRBJ1-4; CDR3nt: TGTGCCACCAGCGCCGGACAGGGGCTTGAAAAACTGTTTTTT; CDR3aa: CATSAGQGLEKLFF
d_gene: TRBD2; v_gene: TRBV5-8; abundance: NA; j_gene: TRBJ2-3; CDR3nt: TGTGCCGCCCGACTAGCGGGAGGTGCAGATACGCAGTATTTT; CDR3aa: CAARLAGGADTQYF
d_gene: NA; v_gene: TRBV5-4; abundance: NA; j_gene: TRBJ2-4; CDR3nt: TGTGCCAGCAGCATCGCAGGGGGGGCTAGGAACATTCAGTACTTC; CDR3aa: CASSIAGGARNIQYF
d_gene: TRBD1; v_gene: TRBV27; abundance: NA; j_gene: TRBJ1-2; CDR3nt: TGTGCCAGCAGTTTAACAGGGGGCCTCCCTGGCTACACCTTC; CDR3aa: CASSLTGGLPGYTF
d_gene: NA; v_gene: TRBV30; abundance: once; j_gene: TRBJ1-4; CDR3nt: TGTGCCTGGAGTAGGCAGGCTGGGGGTGAAAAACTGTTTTTT; CDR3aa: CAWSRQAGGEKLFF
d_gene: NA; v_gene: TRBV4-1; abundance: NA; j_gene: TRBJ1-1; CDR3nt: TGCGCCAGCAGCCAACTTAGTAAGGACCTCAGGGTCACTGAAGCTTTCTTT; CDR3aa: CASSQLSKDLRVTEAFF
d_gene: TRBD1; v_gene: TRBV27; abundance: NA; j_gene: TRBJ2-7; CDR3nt: TGTGCCAGCAGTTTAGGGCAGGGGGCCTACGAGCAGTACTTC; CDR3aa: CASSLGQGAYEQYF
d_gene: NA; v_gene: TRBV6-6; abundance: NA; j_gene: TRBJ2-7; CDR3nt: TGTGCCAGCAGGCAAACCGGGACGGCCCCGTACGAGCAGTACTTC; CDR3aa: CASRQTGTAPYEQYF
d_gene: NA; v_gene: TRBV7-9; abundance: NA; j_gene: TRBJ1-2; CDR3nt: TGTGCCAGCAGCTCAACAGGGAATGGCTACACCTTC; CDR3aa: CASSSTGNGYTF
d_gene: NA; v_gene: TRBV9; abundance: NA; j_gene: TRBJ2-1; CDR3nt: TGTGCCAGCAGCGGCTATCACGCGGGGATGGAGCAGTTCTTC; CDR3aa: CASSGYHAGMEQFF
d_gene: TRBD2; v_gene: TRBV27; abundance: few; j_gene: TRBJ2-5; CDR3nt: TGTGCCAGCAGTTTGACTAGCGGGTGGCAAGAGACCCAGTACTTC; CDR3aa: CASSLTSGWQETQYF
d_gene: NA; v_gene: TRBV5-6; abundance: NA; j_gene: TRBJ1-3; CDR3nt: TGTGCCAGCAGCCGCAGGGCCTCCTCTGGAAACACCATATATTTT; CDR3aa: CASSRRASSGNTIYF
d_gene: TRBD1; v_gene: TRBV29-1; abundance: once; j_gene: TRBJ1-1; CDR3nt: TGCAGCGTTGAATATGGGACAGGGTGGACTGAAGCTTTCTTT; CDR3aa: CSVEYGTGWTEAFF
d_gene: TRBD1; v_gene: TRBV7-8; abundance: once; j_gene: TRBJ2-2; CDR3nt: TGTGCCAGCAGCTTATACGGGACAGGGGACACCGGGGAGCTGTTTTTT; CDR3aa: CASSLYGTGDTGELFF
d_gene: NA; v_gene: TRBV27; abundance: NA; j_gene: TRBJ2-7; CDR3nt: TGTGCCAGCAGTTTACGAGGGGCCTACGAGCAGTACTTC; CDR3aa: CASSLRGAYEQYF
d_gene: NA; v_gene: TRBV6-1; abundance: NA; j_gene: TRBJ1-1; CDR3nt: TGTGCCAGCAGTGAACTTCGAGGGACTCAGTCTGAAGCTTTCTTT; CDR3aa: CASSELRGTQSEAFF
d_gene: TRBD2; v_gene: TRBV9; abundance: NA; j_gene: TRBJ2-3; CDR3nt: TGTGCCAGCAGCGTAGGTCTAGCGGTGACGATTAGCACAGATACGCAGTATTTT; CDR3aa: CASSVGLAVTISTDTQYF